The 31 T cell receptor beta chains presented below share a single source sample, sequenced in a study of T cells in Graves' hyperthyroidism and ophthalmopathy. There were TCR beta CDR3 regions amplified from RNA transcripts. First-round RT-PCR of the TCR CDR3 relied on the HTBI primer set. TCRdb independently ran MiXCR on the multiplex PCR reads; one entry per CDR3 protein. The data show 660,000 or so distinct CDR3 sequences, 45% seen once. Source material: peripheral blood or thyroid tissue (not recorded which). These receptor sequences come from an adult man with Graves' disease, either hyperthyroidism or ophthalmopathy (not recorded which).

The rearrangement links TRBV2 to TRBJ1-1, with TRBD1 matching 7 bases. There are 16 residues in the CDR3. Losses at the gene ends were 5 bases for V and 0 bases for J; bases not matched to a gene: 9. CDR1 is SNHLY, CDR2 FYNNEI, per germline. CDR3 in amino acids: CASSSTSGTVNTEAFF. CDR3 nucleotide sequence: TGTGCCAGCAGTTCCACTTCCGGGACAGTGAACACTGAAGCTTTCTTT.

This clonotype has a single count. The conserved final phenylalanine or tryptophan is absent from the CDR3, which likely points to a read error. V gene TRBV10-3 combines with J gene TRBJ1-6; D unresolved. CDR1 is ENHRY and CDR2 is SYGVKD in the germline V gene. This CDR3 region has 14 residues. The CDR3 spells CASSYSPQIELLHL. In DNA form, the CDR3 reads TGTGCCAGCAGTTACTCTCCGCAGATCGAACTCCTCCACCTT.

This clonotype turned up a few times. This chain links TRBV12-3 or TRBV12-4 with TRBJ1-1; 7 bases agree with TRBD1. CDR3 length equals 13 residues. V shed 5 bases, J shed 6 bases, and the junction held 6 bases outside the gene matches. The DNA for the CDR3 is TGTGCCAGCAGTGAAGTCGACAGGGCTGAAGCTTTCTTT. This gives the protein CASSEVDRAEAFF.

The sample holds many counts of this clonotype. The V call is TRBV29-1, the J call TRBJ2-7, with unresolved D. V was cut by 0 bases and J by 7 bases, with 7 bases left in between. Germline lookup yields CDR1 SQVTM and CDR2 ANQGSEA. The CDR3 has 11 residues. DNA of the CDR3: TGCAGCGTTGAAGATAGTCTGGAGCAGTACTTC. It yields the protein CSVEDSLEQYF.

The chain has TRBV6-1 and TRBJ2-6, with 10 bases lining up with TRBD1. This CDR3 comprises 18 residues. Germline CDR1 MNHNS, CDR2 SASEGT. V was clipped by 5 bases and J by 1 base; unmatched bases: 8. The CDR3 region is CASSTLTGGRSGANVLTF. CDR3 coding DNA: TGTGCCAGCAGTACCCTGACAGGGGGCAGGTCTGGGGCCAACGTCCTGACTTTC.

V is TRBV15 and J is TRBJ1-1; maybe TRBD1 (5 bases). The CDR3 contains 13 residues. Looked up from germline, CDR1 is LNHNV and CDR2 is YYDKDF (reference sequence). V shed 3 bases and J shed 6 bases, with 11 bases lying between them. The CDR3: CATSRQRGSEAFF. CDR3 in DNA: TGTGCCACCAGCAGGCAGCGGGGCTCTGAAGCTTTCTTT.

The chain combines TRBV10-3 with TRBJ1-1, with D possibly being TRBD1 (5 bases). The CDR3 extends over 13 amino acids. V was cut by 10 bases and J by 1 base, with 13 bases left in between. From germline, CDR1 is ENHRY and CDR2 SYGVKD. CDR3 coding DNA: TGTGCCAGCACTGGGGACTCGAACACTGAAGCTTTCTTT. This sequence encodes CASTGDSNTEAFF.

This chain connects TRBV5-4 to TRBJ1-1; 7 nucleotides align to TRBD1. This CDR3 is built from 14 residues. The ends lost 0 bases at V and 11 bases at J; junction bases unmatched: 10. Germline values: CDR1 SGHNT, CDR2 YYREEE (reference sequence). The CDR3 protein is CASSLGQGYGRAFF. The CDR3, as DNA: TGTGCCAGCAGCTTGGGACAGGGCTACGGCAGGGCTTTCTTT.

Concerning this clonotype itself: It may be a read error: a sequence one base away is much more abundant. This likely comes from a read error, as the CDR3 has no conserved phenylalanine or tryptophan at its end. V usage is TRBV7-9 and J usage is TRBJ1-1; no reliable D call. The CDR3 extends over 12 amino acids. Germline V gene data show CDR1 as SEHNR and CDR2 as FQNEAQ (reference sequence). Deletions cut 4 bases from V and 6 bases from J, with 9 bases between. CDR3 in DNA: TGTGCCAGCAGCTGGGCTCGCGCTGAAGCTTTCTCT. Translating gives CASSWARAEAFS.

The chain carries TRBV12-3 or TRBV12-4 and TRBJ2-2; D might be TRBD1 (6 bases). V lost 6 bases and J lost 4, with 12 bases in between. CDR3 length: 14 amino acids. The CDR3 region has the DNA TGTGCCAGCAGCGCAGGACAGTTCACCGGGGAGCTGTTTTTT. Translated: CASSAGQFTGELFF.

This clonotype occurred once. CDR3 nucleotides: TGTGCCAGCAGCTTCGCAGGGCAACAGCCCCAGCATTTT. It encodes CASSFAGQQPQHF. The rearrangement joins TRBV7-9 to TRBJ1-5; perhaps TRBD1 as D (5 bases). Germline CDR1 SEHNR, CDR2 FQNEAQ (reference sequence). V shed 3 bases and J shed 7 bases, with 10 bases lying between them. The CDR3 loop spans 13 amino acids.

About this clonotype: A read error is possible here, since a much larger clone lies one base away. The V and J genes are TRBV9 and TRBJ1-5, with D uncertain. The CDR3 runs to 13 residues. Per the germline V gene, CDR1 is SGDLS and CDR2 is YYNGEE. CDR3 DNA: TGTGCCAGCAGCTTAGGGCTGGATCAGTCCCAGCATTTT. It encodes CASSLGLDQSQHF.

The chain carries TRBV12-3 or TRBV12-4 and TRBJ1-1; D is ambiguous. The CDR3 contains 11 residues. The germline V and J ends were trimmed by 3 bases and 11 bases, with 10 bases remaining between them. CDR3 in amino acids: CASSFNGIAFF. CDR3 DNA: TGTGCCAGCAGTTTCAACGGGATTGCTTTCTTT.

This clonotype was seen at least ten times. This chain joins TRBV24-1 and TRBJ1-1; no reliable D call. This CDR3 comprises 14 residues. Trimming stripped 5 bases from V and 5 bases from J, with 14 bases between. Germline CDR1 KGHDR, CDR2 SFDVKD. The CDR3 sequence is CATSAPVERTEAFF. CDR3 bases: TGTGCCACCAGTGCCCCTGTCGAAAGGACTGAAGCTTTCTTT.

V gene TRBV7-8 combines with J gene TRBJ2-7; 10 nucleotides align to TRBD2. CDR1 and CDR2 from the germline V gene are SGHVS and FQNEAQ. The CDR3 runs to 14 residues. V trimming: 4 bases; J trimming: 2 bases; junction bases outside the gene matches: 2. Here the CDR3 DNA reads TGTGCCAGCAGCTGGGGACTAGCGCCCTACGAGCAGTACTTC. It specifies CASSWGLAPYEQYF.

The V and J genes are TRBV25-1 and TRBJ1-1; D might be TRBD1 (5 bases). The CDR3 consists of 15 residues. The V gene's germline CDR1 is MGHDK and CDR2 SYGVNS. V was clipped by 2 bases and J by 2 bases, with 12 bases between them. CDR3 amino acids: CASSENWGDNTEAFF. The CDR3 DNA follows: TGTGCCAGCAGTGAAAATTGGGGCGATAACACTGAAGCTTTCTTT.

The chain is built from TRBV10-3 and TRBJ2-7; D not certain. V dropped 6 bases and J dropped 6 bases, with 9 bases sitting between them. The CDR3 is made up of 11 amino acids. Germline V gene lookup returns CDR1 ENHRY and CDR2 SYGVKD. The CDR3 reads CAISGTGEQYF. CDR3 in DNA: TGTGCCATCAGCGGAACGGGCGAGCAGTACTTC.

Note on this clonotype: An end of the junction does not agree with germline; a read error may underlie this. The rearrangement links TRBV7-9 to TRBJ1-2; D gene unclear. Per germline, CDR1 SEHNR and CDR2 FQNEAQ (reference sequence). CDR3 length: 14 amino acids. This chain's CDR3 is CASSFGSQHYGCTF. CDR3 in DNA: TGTGCCAGCAGCTTCGGTAGCCAACACTATGGCTGCACCTTC.

This clonotype was picked up a small number of times. The chain uses TRBV20-1 and TRBJ1-2, with D unclear. Trimming shortened V by 5 bases and J by 2 bases, and 9 bases separated the two germline ends. The CDR3 sequence is 12 residues long. The germline gives CDR1 DFQATT, CDR2 SNEGSKA (reference sequence). In DNA form, the CDR3 reads TGCAGTGCTTCGACACCGAACTATGGCTACACCTTC. It translates to CSASTPNYGYTF.

This clonotype was found a few times. The chain links TRBV6-5 to TRBJ2-7; TRBD2 matches 11 bases. The CDR3 covers 15 residues. Unmatched junction bases numbered 9, after V lost 2 bases and J lost 9 bases. Germline-derived CDR1 and CDR2 are MNHEY and SVGAGI. Here the CDR3 DNA reads TGTGCCAGCAGTTACGACGTGACTAGCGGGGTTGGGCAGTACTTC. This translates into CASSYDVTSGVGQYF.

The V and J genes are TRBV6-5 and TRBJ1-4; D is ambiguous. Trimming shortened V by 6 bases and J by 8 bases, and 10 bases separated the two germline ends. The CDR3 covers 12 residues. CDR1 and CDR2 from the germline V gene are MNHEY and SVGAGI. The CDR3 DNA follows: TGTGCCAGCAGGTCTATGAACGAAAAACTGTTTTTT. Translating gives CASRSMNEKLFF.

The CDR3 bases are TGTGCCAGCAGTTTCGAAGGGGACAGGCGCACCGGAGTCTATGGCTACACCTTC. This translates into CASSFEGDRRTGVYGYTF. V is TRBV7-8 and J is TRBJ1-2; 8 nucleotides line up with TRBD1. Germline V gives CDR1 SGHVS, CDR2 FQNEAQ. The CDR3 consists of 18 residues. J was trimmed by 4 bases and V by 6 bases; bases with no gene match: 19.

The J gene is TRBJ2-7, the V gene TRBV7-2, with 9 bases matching TRBD2. J lost 6 bases, V lost 5 bases, and 11 bases had no gene match. Looked up from germline, CDR1 is SGHTA and CDR2 is FQGNSA. The CDR3 contains 15 residues. The CDR3 reads CASSRGDAGGREQYF. CDR3 DNA sequence: TGTGCCAGCAGCCGGGGGGACGCGGGGGGGCGCGAGCAGTACTTC.

This clonotype was seen only a few times. The chain carries TRBV2 and TRBJ1-6; D remains ambiguous. Germline-derived CDR1 and CDR2 are SNHLY and FYNNEI. The CDR3 extends over 12 amino acids. The V gene lost 4 bases and the J gene lost 8 bases, with 6 bases spanning the gap. The CDR3 protein is CASSARDSPLHF. The CDR3 region has the DNA TGTGCCAGCAGTGCCCGAGATTCACCCCTCCACTTT.

This chain links TRBV6-1 with TRBJ2-3; D is unclear. Trimming left V 5 bases short and J 0 bases short, with 12 bases between. This CDR3 spans 15 amino acids. Germline CDR1 MNHNS, CDR2 SASEGT. The CDR3 DNA reads TGTGCCAGCAGTTACGACCTACAAAGCACAGATACGCAGTATTTT. Its translation: CASSYDLQSTDTQYF.

Details on this clonotype: This is likely a read error, given that the CDR3 carries no conserved phenylalanine or tryptophan at its end. The chain carries TRBV20-1 and TRBJ1-1, with D perhaps matching TRBD1 (6 bases). The CDR3 extends over 14 amino acids. In germline, CDR1 is DFQATT, CDR2 SNEGSKA (reference sequence). Deletions cut 4 bases from V and 1 base from J, with 13 bases between. CDR3 DNA sequence: TGCAGTGCTACGTCACAGGGAACGAACACTGAAGCTTTCCTT. This codes for CSATSQGTNTEAFL.

This clonotype was counted only a few times. The rearrangement uses TRBV7-9 and TRBJ2-7; D may be TRBD2 (5 bases). CDR1 is SEHNR, CDR2 FQNEAQ, per germline (reference sequence). The CDR3 loop spans 18 amino acids. V dropped 4 bases and J dropped 0 bases, with 22 bases sitting between them. The CDR3 DNA follows: TGTGCCAGCAGCTCTGGAAGGGAACTAGGCGGACTCTCCTACGAGCAGTACTTC. It yields the protein CASSSGRELGGLSYEQYF. The whole variable domain, remainder taken from reference TRBV7-9 and TRBJ2-7, is DTGVSQNPRHKITKRGQNVTFRCDPISEHNRLYWYRQTLGQGPEFLTYFQNEAQLEKSRLLSDRFSAERPKGSFSTLEIQRTEQGDSAMYLCASSSGRELGGLSYEQYFGPGTRLTVT.

The genes are TRBV7-9 and TRBJ1-5, with 9 bases lining up with TRBD1. The CDR3 extends over 18 amino acids. Trimming took 4 bases from V and 7 from J; bases not matched to a gene: 17. CDR1 is SEHNR, CDR2 FQNEAQ, per germline (reference sequence). The CDR3, as DNA: TGTGCCAGCAGCTCCGGGGGGGTCGGGACAGGGACGGGGCAGCCCCAGCATTTT. Protein sequence: CASSSGGVGTGTGQPQHF.

This clonotype was seen only a few times. The gene calls are TRBV7-8 and TRBJ1-1; tentatively, D is TRBD1 (6 bases). V was clipped by 1 base and J by 9 bases, with 18 bases between them. There are 15 residues in the CDR3. In germline, CDR1 is SGHVS, CDR2 FQNEAQ. CDR3 sequence (DNA): TGTGCCAGCAGCTTAGACGTAGGGGGGGTTCTGAAAGCTTTCTTT. Its protein is CASSLDVGGVLKAFF.

The table lists this clonotype with many counts. V and J are TRBV24-1 and TRBJ1-5, with TRBD1 as a possible D gene (6 bases). This CDR3 spans 14 amino acids. V was trimmed by 5 bases and J by 7 bases, leaving 14 bases between them. CDR1 and CDR2 (germline): KGHDR, SFDVKD. This CDR3 reads CATSAWGARQPQHF. CDR3 DNA: TGTGCCACCAGTGCCTGGGGGGCAAGACAGCCCCAGCATTTT.

This clonotype turned up a few times. The gene calls are TRBV20-1 and TRBJ2-7; 10 bases line up with TRBD2. Germline V gene lookup returns CDR1 DFQATT and CDR2 SNEGSKA (reference sequence). This CDR3 has 14 amino acids. The V and J ends lost 5 bases and 3 bases, in that order; junction bases with no gene match: 7. CDR3 DNA sequence: TGCAGTGCTCACAAAGCGGGAGGGAACTACGAGCAGTACTTC. This encodes CSAHKAGGNYEQYF.